These T cell receptor beta chains were read from a single sample in a study of blood T cell repertoires in COVID-19. Data came from immunoSEQ multiplex PCR; TCRdb stores just in-frame clones and leaves some out. Found here are fewer than 45,000 clones, about 82% of them singletons; the top ten hold 4.5% to 5.5%. The sample comprised peripheral blood. The receptors here all came from a man in his forties or fifties with active COVID-19. Both conserved end residues are part of each CDR3. Each record gives: clone size, D gene, J gene, V gene, CDR3 DNA, CDR3 protein. D genes are given only for firm matches. Part of the rows lack a size; the others show once, few, many or a class for expanded clones.

NA TRBD1 TRBJ2-1 TRBV5-1 TGCGCCAGCGGGGGACAGGCCAGGGATGAGCAGTTCTTC CASGGQARDEQFF
NA NA TRBJ2-2 TRBV15 TGTGCCACCAGCAGAGATCGGGCAGGGGCCGACATGATGGGCACCGGGGAGCTGTTTTTT CATSRDRAGADMMGTGELFF
NA TRBD1 TRBJ2-2 TRBV25-1 TGTGCCAGCAGTGAGAGGGGACAGGGGGCTTTCGGGGAGCTGTTTTTT CASSERGQGAFGELFF
NA TRBD1 TRBJ1-5 TRBV6-1 TGTGCCAGCAGTGATCCTCGACAGGGTTGGAGCAATCAGCCCCAGCATTTT CASSDPRQGWSNQPQHF
NA NA TRBJ2-7 TRBV10-3 TGTGCCATCCGGAGGGACGGTCTGGACGAGCAGTACTTC CAIRRDGLDEQYF
NA TRBD1 TRBJ2-7 TRBV7-7 TGTGCCAGCAGCTTGGCACAGGGGGACGAGCAGTACTTC CASSLAQGDEQYF
NA TRBD1 TRBJ1-2 TRBV7-6 TGTGCCAGCAGCTTAGATCCGACAGGGGACGGCTACACCTTC CASSLDPTGDGYTF
NA TRBD1 TRBJ1-3 TRBV10-2 TGCGCCAGCAGACCCGGGACAGCTACTGGAAACACCATATATTTT CASRPGTATGNTIYF
NA TRBD2 TRBJ2-5 TRBV7-2 TGTGCCAGCAGCGTAATGGGACTAGCGGGGGGGCAAGAGACCCAGTACTTC CASSVMGLAGGQETQYF
NA NA TRBJ2-3 TRBV24-1 TGTGCCACCAGTGACGTGGGGCACACAGATACGCAGTATTTT CATSDVGHTDTQYF
NA TRBD2 TRBJ2-3 TRBV28 TGTGCCAGCAGTTTGGTTAGCGGGGGGTATTATACGCAGTATTTT CASSLVSGGYYTQYF
NA TRBD2 TRBJ2-2 TRBV19 TGTGCCAGTAGTATACTAGCGGGGGCCAACACCGGGGAGCTGTTTTTT CASSILAGANTGELFF
NA NA TRBJ2-5 TRBV5-1 TGCGCCAGCAGCTTGGGACATAGGTCTAAAGAGACCCAGTACTTC CASSLGHRSKETQYF
NA TRBD1 TRBJ2-1 TRBV10-3 TGTGCCATCAGTGTTGGGACAGGGGTTAATGAGCAGTTCTTC CAISVGTGVNEQFF
NA TRBD1 TRBJ1-1 TRBV7-2 TGTGCCAGCAGCACAGGACAGGGAAACACTGAAGCTTTCTTT CASSTGQGNTEAFF
NA TRBD2 TRBJ2-3 TRBV3-1/TRBV3-2 TGTGCCAGCAGCCTTAGCGGGGGGGCCCGCGCAGATACGCAGTATTTT CASSLSGGARADTQYF
few NA TRBJ2-2 TRBV27 TGTGCCAGCAGTTTAGGACTGCCGATTACCGGGGAGCTGTTTTTT CASSLGLPITGELFF
NA NA TRBJ2-1 TRBV24-1 TGTGCCACCAGTGATTATCAAGACAGCTACAATGAGCAGTTCTTC CATSDYQDSYNEQFF
NA TRBD1 TRBJ1-2 TRBV9 TGTGCCAGCAGCGCTCGGGACAGTACTAACTATGGCTACACCTTC CASSARDSTNYGYTF
NA NA TRBJ2-6 TRBV7-2 TGTGCCAGCAGCCCCAGTATTTCTGGGGCCAACGTCCTGACTTTC CASSPSISGANVLTF
NA NA TRBJ1-2 TRBV6-5 TGTGCCAGCAGTATCTATCGGGAATATGGCTACACCTTC CASSIYREYGYTF
NA NA TRBJ2-1 TRBV5-4 TGTGCCAGCAGCTTGGGATCGGGGTCATACGCTGAGCAGTTCTTC CASSLGSGSYAEQFF
NA NA TRBJ2-1 TRBV13 TGTGCCAGCAGCCGCCGGACAGCGAGCTCCTACAATGAGCAGTTCTTC CASSRRTASSYNEQFF
NA NA TRBJ2-1 TRBV18 TGTGCCAGCACTTACCGGGACTCGGCCGATGAGCAGTTCTTC CASTYRDSADEQFF